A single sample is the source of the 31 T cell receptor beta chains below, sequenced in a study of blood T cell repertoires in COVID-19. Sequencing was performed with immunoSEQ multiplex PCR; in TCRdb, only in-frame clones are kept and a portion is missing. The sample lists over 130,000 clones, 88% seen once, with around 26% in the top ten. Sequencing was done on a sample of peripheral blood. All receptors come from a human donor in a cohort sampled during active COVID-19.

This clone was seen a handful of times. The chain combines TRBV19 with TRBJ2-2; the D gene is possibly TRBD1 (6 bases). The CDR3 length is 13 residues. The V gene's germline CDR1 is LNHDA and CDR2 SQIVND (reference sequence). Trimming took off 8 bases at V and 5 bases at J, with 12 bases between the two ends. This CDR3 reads CASPNRDTGELFF. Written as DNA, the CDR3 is TGTGCCAGTCCCAACAGGGATACCGGGGAGCTGTTTTTT.

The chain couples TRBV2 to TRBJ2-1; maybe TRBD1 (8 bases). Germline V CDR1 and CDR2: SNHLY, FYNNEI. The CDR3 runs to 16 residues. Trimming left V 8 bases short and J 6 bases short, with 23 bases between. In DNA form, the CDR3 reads TGTGCCAGCGCCCTCGATTCTACAGGGGGGGGCAATGAGCAGTTCTTC. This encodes CASALDSTGGGNEQFF. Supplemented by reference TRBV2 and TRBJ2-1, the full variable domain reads EPEVTQTPSHQVTQMGQEVILRCVPISNHLYFYWYRQILGQKVEFLVSFYNNEISEKSEIFDDQFSVERPDGSNFTLKIRSTKLEDSAMYFCASALDSTGGGNEQFFGPGTRLTVL.

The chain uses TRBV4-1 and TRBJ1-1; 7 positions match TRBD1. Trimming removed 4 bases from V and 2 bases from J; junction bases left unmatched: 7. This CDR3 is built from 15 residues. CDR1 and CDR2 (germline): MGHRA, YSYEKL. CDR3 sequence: CASSRFTGDNTEAFF. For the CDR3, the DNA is TGCGCCAGCAGCCGCTTTACAGGGGACAACACTGAAGCTTTCTTT.

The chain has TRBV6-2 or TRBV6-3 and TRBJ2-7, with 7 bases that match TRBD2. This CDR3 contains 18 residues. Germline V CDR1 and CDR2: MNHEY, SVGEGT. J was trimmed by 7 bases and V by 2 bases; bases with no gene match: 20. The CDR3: CASSYVLGKRDYPEEQYF. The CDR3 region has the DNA TGTGCCAGCAGTTACGTGTTGGGGAAACGGGACTATCCGGAAGAGCAGTACTTC.

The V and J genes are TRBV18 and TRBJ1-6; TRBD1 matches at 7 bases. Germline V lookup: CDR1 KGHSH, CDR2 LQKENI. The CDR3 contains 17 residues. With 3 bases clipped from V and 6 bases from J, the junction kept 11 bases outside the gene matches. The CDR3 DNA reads TGTGCCAGCTCACCGCGAGGCTGGGACAGCTCTAATTCACCCCTCCACTTT. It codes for CASSPRGWDSSNSPLHF.

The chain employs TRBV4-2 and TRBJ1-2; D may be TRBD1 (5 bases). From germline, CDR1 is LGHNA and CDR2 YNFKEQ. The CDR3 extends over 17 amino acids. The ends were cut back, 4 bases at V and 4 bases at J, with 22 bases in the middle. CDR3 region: CASSPSLGAGVPYGYTF. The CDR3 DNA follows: TGTGCCAGCAGCCCTAGTTTAGGAGCGGGGGTACCCTATGGCTACACCTTC.

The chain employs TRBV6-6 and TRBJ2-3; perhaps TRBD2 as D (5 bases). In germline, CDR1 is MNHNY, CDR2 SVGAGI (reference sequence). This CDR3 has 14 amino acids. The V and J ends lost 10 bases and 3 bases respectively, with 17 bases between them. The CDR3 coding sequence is TGTGCCACCCATACCGGGTCGGGGACAGATACGCAGTATTTT. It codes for CATHTGSGTDTQYF.

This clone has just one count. The DNA for the CDR3 is TGCGCCAGCGGACAGGGTGGGGGACAAGAGACCCAGTACTTC. This codes for CASGQGGGQETQYF. This chain connects TRBV5-1 to TRBJ2-5; 8 bases align to TRBD1. The germline V gene has CDR1 SGHRS and CDR2 YFSETQ. Trimming removed 7 bases from V and 2 bases from J; junction bases left unmatched: 7. CDR3 length: 14 residues.

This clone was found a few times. In nucleotides, the CDR3 is TGCAGTGCTACCTCGAACACTGAAGCTTTCTTT. Residues: CSATSNTEAFF. The gene calls are TRBV20-1 and TRBJ1-1, with no clear D. This CDR3 has 11 amino acids. Germline CDR1 DFQATT, CDR2 SNEGSKA (reference sequence). Trimming stripped 4 bases from V and 1 base from J, with 4 bases between.

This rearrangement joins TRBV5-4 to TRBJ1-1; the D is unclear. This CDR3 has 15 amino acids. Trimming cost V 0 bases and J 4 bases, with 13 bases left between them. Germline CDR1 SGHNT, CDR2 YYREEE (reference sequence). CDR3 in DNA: TGTGCCAGCAGCTTGGGAGAGATCCGTGGCACTGAAGCTTTCTTT. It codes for CASSLGEIRGTEAFF.

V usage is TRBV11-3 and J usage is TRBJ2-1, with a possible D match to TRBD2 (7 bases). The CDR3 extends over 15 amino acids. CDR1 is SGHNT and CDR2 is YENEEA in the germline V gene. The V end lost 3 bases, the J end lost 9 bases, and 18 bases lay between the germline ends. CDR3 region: CASSFRGAASSEQFF. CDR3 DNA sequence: TGTGCCAGCAGCTTTCGGGGGGCGGCCTCTAGTGAGCAGTTCTTC.

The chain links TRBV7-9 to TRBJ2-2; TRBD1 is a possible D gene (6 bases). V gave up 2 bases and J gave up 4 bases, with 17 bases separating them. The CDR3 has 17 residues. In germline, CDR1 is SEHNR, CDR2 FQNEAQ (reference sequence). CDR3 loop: CASSLFARTGSTGELFF. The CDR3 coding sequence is TGTGCCAGCAGCTTATTTGCCCGTACAGGGAGCACCGGGGAGCTGTTTTTT.

In DNA form, the CDR3 reads TGTGCCAGCAGTCTGATGGGACAGAACACTGAAGCTTTCTTT. It specifies CASSLMGQNTEAFF. V and J are TRBV7-2 and TRBJ1-1; weak D call: TRBD1 (6 bases). Per germline, CDR1 SGHTA and CDR2 FQGNSA. This CDR3 is built from 14 residues. V dropped 6 bases and J dropped 1 base, with 12 bases sitting between them.

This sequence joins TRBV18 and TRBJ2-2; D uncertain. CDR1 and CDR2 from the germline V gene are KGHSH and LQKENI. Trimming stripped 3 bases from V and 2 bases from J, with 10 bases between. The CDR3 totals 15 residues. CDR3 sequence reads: CASSPNTFNTGELFF. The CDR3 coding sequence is TGTGCCAGCTCACCGAACACGTTCAACACCGGGGAGCTGTTTTTT.

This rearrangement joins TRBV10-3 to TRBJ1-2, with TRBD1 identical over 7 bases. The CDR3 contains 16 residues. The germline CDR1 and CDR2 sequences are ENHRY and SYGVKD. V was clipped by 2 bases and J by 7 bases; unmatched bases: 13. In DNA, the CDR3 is TGTGCCATCAGTGAGCGACAAAGGGACCAGGGGGGTGGCTACACCTTC. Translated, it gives CAISERQRDQGGGYTF.

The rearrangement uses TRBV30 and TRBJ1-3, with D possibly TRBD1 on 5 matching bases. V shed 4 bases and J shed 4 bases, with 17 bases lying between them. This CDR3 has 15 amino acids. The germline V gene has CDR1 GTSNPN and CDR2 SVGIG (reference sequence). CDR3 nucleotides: TGTGCCTGGAATAAGGGGACTTCGCTGGGAAACACCATATATTTT. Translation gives CAWNKGTSLGNTIYF.

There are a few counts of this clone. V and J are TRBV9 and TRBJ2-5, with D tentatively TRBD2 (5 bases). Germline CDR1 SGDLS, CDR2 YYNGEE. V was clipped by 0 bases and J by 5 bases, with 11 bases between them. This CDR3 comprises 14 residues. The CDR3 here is CASSVAGNVETQYF. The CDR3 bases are TGTGCCAGCAGCGTAGCGGGGAATGTCGAGACCCAGTACTTC.

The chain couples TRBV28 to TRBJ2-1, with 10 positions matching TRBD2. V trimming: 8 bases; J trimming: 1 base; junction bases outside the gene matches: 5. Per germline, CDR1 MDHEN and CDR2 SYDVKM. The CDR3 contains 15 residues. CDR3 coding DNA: TGTGCCAGCGAGCGGGGGGGCGCTTCCTACAATGAGCAGTTCTTC. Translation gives CASERGGASYNEQFF.

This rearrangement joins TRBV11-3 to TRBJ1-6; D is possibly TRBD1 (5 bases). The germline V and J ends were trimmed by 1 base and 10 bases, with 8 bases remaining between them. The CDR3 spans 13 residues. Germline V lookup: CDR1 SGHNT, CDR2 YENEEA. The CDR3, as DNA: TGTGCCAGCAGCTTAGCAGGGAGGTCACCCCTCCACTTT. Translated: CASSLAGRSPLHF.

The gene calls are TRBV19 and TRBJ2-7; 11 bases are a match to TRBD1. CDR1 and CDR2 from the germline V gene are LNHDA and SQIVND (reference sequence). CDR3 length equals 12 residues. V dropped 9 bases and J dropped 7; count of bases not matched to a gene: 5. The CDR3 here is CASGQGAREQYF. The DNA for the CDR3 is TGTGCCAGCGGACAGGGGGCTCGGGAGCAGTACTTC.

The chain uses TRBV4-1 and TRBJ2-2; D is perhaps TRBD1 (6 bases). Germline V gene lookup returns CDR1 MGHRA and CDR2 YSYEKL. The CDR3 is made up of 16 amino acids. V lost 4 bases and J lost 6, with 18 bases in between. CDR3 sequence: CASSPDVTGSAGELFF. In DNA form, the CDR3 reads TGCGCCAGCAGCCCCGACGTAACAGGGTCCGCCGGGGAGCTGTTTTTT.

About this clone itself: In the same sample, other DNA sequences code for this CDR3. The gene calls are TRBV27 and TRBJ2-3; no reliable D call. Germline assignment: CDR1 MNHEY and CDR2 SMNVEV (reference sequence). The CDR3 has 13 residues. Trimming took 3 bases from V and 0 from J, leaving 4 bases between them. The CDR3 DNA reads TGTGCCAGCAGTTTCAGGAGCACAGATACGCAGTATTTT. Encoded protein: CASSFRSTDTQYF.

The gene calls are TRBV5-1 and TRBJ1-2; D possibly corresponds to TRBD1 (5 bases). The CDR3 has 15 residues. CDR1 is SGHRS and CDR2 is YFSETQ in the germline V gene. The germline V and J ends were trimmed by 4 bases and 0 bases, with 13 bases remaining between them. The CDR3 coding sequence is TGCGCCAGCAGCGGGGGGGACGGTCCTAACTATGGCTACACCTTC. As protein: CASSGGDGPNYGYTF.

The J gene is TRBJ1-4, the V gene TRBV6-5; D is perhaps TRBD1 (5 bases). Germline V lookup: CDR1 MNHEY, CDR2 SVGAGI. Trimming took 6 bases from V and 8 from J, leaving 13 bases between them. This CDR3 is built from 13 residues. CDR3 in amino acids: CASSREGLEKLFF. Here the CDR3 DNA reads TGTGCCAGCAGCCGGGAGGGGCTGGAAAAACTGTTTTTT.

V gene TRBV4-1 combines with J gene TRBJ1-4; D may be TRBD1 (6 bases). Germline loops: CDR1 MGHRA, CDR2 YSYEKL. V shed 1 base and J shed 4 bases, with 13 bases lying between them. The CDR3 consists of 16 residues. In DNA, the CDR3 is TGCGCCAGCAGCCAAGGTGGGACATACCTTAATGAAAAACTGTTTTTT. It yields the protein CASSQGGTYLNEKLFF.

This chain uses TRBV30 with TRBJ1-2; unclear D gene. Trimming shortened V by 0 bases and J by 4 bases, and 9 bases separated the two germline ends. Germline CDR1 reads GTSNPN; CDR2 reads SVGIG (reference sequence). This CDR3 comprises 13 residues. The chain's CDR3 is CAWSVDLSYGYTF. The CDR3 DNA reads TGTGCCTGGAGTGTTGATCTGAGCTATGGCTACACCTTC.

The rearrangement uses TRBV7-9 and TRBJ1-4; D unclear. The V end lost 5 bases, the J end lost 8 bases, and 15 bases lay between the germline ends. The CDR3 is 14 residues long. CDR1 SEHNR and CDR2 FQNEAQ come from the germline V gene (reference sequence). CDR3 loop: CASSPTGGREKLFF. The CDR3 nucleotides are TGTGCCAGCAGCCCCACCGGCGGCCGCGAAAAACTGTTTTTT. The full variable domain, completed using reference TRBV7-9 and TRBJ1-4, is DTGVSQNPRHKITKRGQNVTFRCDPISEHNRLYWYRQTLGQGPEFLTYFQNEAQLEKSRLLSDRFSAERPKGSFSTLEIQRTEQGDSAMYLCASSPTGGREKLFFGSGTQLSVL.

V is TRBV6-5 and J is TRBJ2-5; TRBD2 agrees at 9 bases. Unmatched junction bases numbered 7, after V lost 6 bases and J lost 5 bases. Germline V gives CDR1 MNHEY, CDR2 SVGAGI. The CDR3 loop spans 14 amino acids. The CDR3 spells CASRRLAGRETQYF. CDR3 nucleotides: TGTGCCAGCAGACGGCTAGCGGGGCGCGAGACCCAGTACTTC.

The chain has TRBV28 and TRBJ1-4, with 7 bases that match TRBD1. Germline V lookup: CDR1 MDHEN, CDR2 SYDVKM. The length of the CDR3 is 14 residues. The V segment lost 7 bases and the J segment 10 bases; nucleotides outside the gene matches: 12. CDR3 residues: CASTPRQGGRKLFF. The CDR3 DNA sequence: TGTGCCAGCACCCCGCGACAGGGAGGCAGAAAACTGTTTTTT.

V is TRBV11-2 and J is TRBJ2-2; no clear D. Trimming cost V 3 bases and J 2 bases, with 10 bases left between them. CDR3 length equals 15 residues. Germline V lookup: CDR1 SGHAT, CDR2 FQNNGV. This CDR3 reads CASSFHGVNTGELFF. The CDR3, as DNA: TGTGCCAGCAGCTTCCACGGAGTTAACACCGGGGAGCTGTTTTTT.

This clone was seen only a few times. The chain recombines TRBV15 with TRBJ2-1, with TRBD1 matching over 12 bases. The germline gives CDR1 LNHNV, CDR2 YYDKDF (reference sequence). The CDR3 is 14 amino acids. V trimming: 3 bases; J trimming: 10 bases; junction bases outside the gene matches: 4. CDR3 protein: CATSRGQGAREQFF. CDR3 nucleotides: TGTGCCACCAGCAGGGGACAGGGGGCTCGAGAGCAGTTCTTC.